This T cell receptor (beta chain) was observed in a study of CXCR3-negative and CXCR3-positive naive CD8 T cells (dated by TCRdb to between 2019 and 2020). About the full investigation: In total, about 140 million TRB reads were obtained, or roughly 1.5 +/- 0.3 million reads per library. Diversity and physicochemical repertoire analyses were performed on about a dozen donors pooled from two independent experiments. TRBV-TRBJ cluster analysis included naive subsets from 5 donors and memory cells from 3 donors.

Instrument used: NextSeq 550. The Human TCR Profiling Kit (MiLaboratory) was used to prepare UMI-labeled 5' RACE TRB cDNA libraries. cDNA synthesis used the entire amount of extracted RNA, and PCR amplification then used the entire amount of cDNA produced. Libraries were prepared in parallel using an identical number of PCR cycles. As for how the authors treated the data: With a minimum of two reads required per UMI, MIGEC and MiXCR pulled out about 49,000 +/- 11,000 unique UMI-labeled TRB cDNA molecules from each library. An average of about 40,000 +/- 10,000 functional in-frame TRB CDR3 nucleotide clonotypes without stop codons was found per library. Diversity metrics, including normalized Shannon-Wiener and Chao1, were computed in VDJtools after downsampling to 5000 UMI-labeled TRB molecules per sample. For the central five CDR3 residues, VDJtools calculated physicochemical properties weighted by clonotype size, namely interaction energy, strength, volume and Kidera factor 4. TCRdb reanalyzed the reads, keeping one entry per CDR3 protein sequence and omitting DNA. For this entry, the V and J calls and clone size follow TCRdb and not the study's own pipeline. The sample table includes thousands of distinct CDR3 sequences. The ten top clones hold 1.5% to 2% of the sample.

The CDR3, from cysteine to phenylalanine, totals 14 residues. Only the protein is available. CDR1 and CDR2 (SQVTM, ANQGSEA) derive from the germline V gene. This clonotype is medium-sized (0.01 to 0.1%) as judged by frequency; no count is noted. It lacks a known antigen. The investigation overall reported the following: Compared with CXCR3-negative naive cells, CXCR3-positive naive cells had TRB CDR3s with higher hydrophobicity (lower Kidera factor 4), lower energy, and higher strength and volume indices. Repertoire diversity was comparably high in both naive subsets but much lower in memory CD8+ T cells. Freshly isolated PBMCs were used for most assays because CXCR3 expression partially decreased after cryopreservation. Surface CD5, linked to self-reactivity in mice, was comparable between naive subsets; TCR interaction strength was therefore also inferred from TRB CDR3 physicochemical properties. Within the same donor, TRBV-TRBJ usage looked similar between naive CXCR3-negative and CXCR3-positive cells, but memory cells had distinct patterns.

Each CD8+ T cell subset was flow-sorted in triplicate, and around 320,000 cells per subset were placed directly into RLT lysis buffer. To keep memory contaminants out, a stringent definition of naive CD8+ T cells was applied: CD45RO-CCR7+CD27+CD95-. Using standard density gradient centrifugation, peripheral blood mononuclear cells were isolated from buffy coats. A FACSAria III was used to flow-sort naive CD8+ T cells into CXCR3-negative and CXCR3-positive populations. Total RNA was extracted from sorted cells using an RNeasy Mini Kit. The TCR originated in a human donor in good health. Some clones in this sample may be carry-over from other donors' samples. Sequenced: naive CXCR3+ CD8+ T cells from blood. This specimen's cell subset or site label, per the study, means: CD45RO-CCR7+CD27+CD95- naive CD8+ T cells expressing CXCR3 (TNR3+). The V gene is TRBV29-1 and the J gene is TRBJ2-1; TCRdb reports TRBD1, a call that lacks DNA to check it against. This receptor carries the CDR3 CSVEDGTGTIEQFF.